Following are 32 T cell receptor beta chains from one sample sequenced in a study of T-cell memory formation after mild COVID-19 listed by TCRdb under 2021. The library was built by means of 5' RACE. The sample was run on an Illumina NovaSeq 6000. TCRdb reran the public reads through fastp at Q25 and MiXCR, keeping productive beta chains. Merged by CDR3 protein, the rows form single entries marked with the most common genes and DNA. A total of under 700,000 distinct CDR3 sequences appear in this sample, roughly 22% of them only once. Around 13% of the sample is taken by the ten largest. Sequencing input: PBMCs or a T cell subset sorted from them (not recorded which). Receptors were obtained from an adult woman who had mild COVID-19 (a few samples of this study predate the infection). The sample titles of this study are shuffled in the database, so cell type and time point are left out; the donor was told from shared clones.

This clonotype was detected a few times. The chain carries TRBV20-1 and TRBJ2-3, with 8 bases that match TRBD2. The CDR3 sequence is 13 residues long. J was trimmed by 1 base and V by 6 bases; bases with no gene match: 3. Per germline, CDR1 DFQATT and CDR2 SNEGSKA (reference sequence). CDR3 in amino acids: CSAGRGGTDTQYF. The CDR3 nucleotides are TGCAGTGCAGGGCGGGGGGGCACAGATACGCAGTATTTT.

The gene calls are TRBV7-2 and TRBJ2-1; the D gene is possibly TRBD1 (5 bases). This CDR3 is 16 amino acids long. Between the trimmed V and J ends, which lost 2 bases and 6 bases, there was a span of 17 bases. CDR1 is SGHTA, CDR2 FQGNSA, per germline. DNA for the CDR3: TGTGCCAGCAGCTTAATCACCCAGGGTTCGGGCAATGAGCAGTTCTTC. Its protein product is CASSLITQGSGNEQFF.

The chain has TRBV30 and TRBJ2-7; 12 positions match TRBD1. This CDR3 spans 14 amino acids. Per germline, CDR1 GTSNPN and CDR2 SVGIG (reference sequence). With V trimmed by 5 bases and J by 5 bases, 7 bases remained unmatched. The CDR3 DNA sequence: TGTGCCTGGGATCAGGGACAGGGGGCTCACGAGCAGTACTTC. It specifies CAWDQGQGAHEQYF.

The V and J genes are TRBV6-1 and TRBJ2-1; no clear D. The CDR3 has 15 residues. V dropped 7 bases and J dropped 8 bases, with 21 bases sitting between them. Per germline, CDR1 MNHNS and CDR2 SASEGT. The CDR3 reads CASKKRPIGFDEQFF. In DNA form, the CDR3 reads TGTGCCAGCAAAAAGAGGCCAATTGGTTTCGATGAGCAGTTCTTC.

The chain joins TRBV7-2 to TRBJ2-1; no firm D call. Trimming took off 3 bases at V and 8 bases at J, with 8 bases between the two ends. The CDR3 extends over 12 amino acids. Germline V gene data show CDR1 as SGHTA and CDR2 as FQGNSA. The CDR3 DNA is TGTGCCAGCAGCTTCAAGGGTTATGAGCAGTTCTTC. As protein: CASSFKGYEQFF.

In its sample, this clonotype was seen a few times. The chain has TRBV30 and TRBJ2-7, with D possibly TRBD1 on 6 matching bases. Trimming left V 1 base short and J 3 bases short, with 10 bases between. CDR3 length equals 13 residues. CDR1 and CDR2 (germline): GTSNPN, SVGIG (reference sequence). The CDR3 spells CAWSAGANYEQYF. CDR3 coding DNA: TGTGCCTGGAGTGCAGGGGCCAACTACGAGCAGTACTTC. The complete variable domain, with remaining parts taken from reference TRBV30 and TRBJ2-7, reads SQTIHQWPATLVQPVGSPLSLECTVEGTSNPNLYWYRQAAGRGLQLLFYSVGIGQISSEVPQNLSASRPQDRQFILSSKKLLLSDSGFYLCAWSAGANYEQYFGPGTRLTVT.

This clonotype was counted many times. The gene calls are TRBV30 and TRBJ2-1; TRBD1 or TRBD2 may be the D gene (6 bases each). The V gene's germline CDR1 is GTSNPN and CDR2 SVGIG (reference sequence). The CDR3 has 14 amino acids. The germline V and J ends were trimmed by 2 bases and 4 bases, with 12 bases remaining between them. The CDR3 sequence: CAWSSWGAYNEQFF. The CDR3 coding sequence is TGTGCCTGGAGTAGCTGGGGGGCTTACAATGAGCAGTTCTTC.

This clonotype was seen only once. The J gene is TRBJ1-4, the V gene TRBV15; no reliable D call. The CDR3 length is 11 residues. V lost 0 bases and J lost 7, with 0 bases in between. Germline CDR1 reads LNHNV; CDR2 reads YYDKDF (reference sequence). This chain's CDR3 is CATSRDEKLFF. In DNA form, the CDR3 reads TGTGCCACCAGCAGAGATGAAAAACTGTTTTTT.

The chain carries TRBV12-3 or TRBV12-4 and TRBJ2-1; the match to TRBD2 covers 9 bases. CDR3 size: 17 residues. Trimming cost V 6 bases and J 8 bases; bases outside gene matches: 17. CDR3 residues: CASSPSDRGLARDEQFF. CDR3 DNA: TGTGCCAGCAGCCCGAGCGATAGAGGACTAGCGAGAGATGAGCAGTTCTTC.

The rearrangement joins TRBV12-3 or TRBV12-4 to TRBJ2-2, with D hard to call. This CDR3 has 12 residues. The V end was cut by 2 bases, the J end by 7 bases, with 5 bases between. The CDR3 DNA is TGTGCCAGCAGTTTATATTACGGGGAGCTGTTTTTT. Amino acids: CASSLYYGELFF.

V is TRBV7-9 and J is TRBJ2-2, with 10 bases fitting TRBD1. Germline V lookup: CDR1 SEHNR, CDR2 FQNEAQ (reference sequence). V lost 4 bases to trimming and J lost 4 bases; unmatched junction nucleotides: 6. The CDR3 is 16 amino acids. In DNA form, the CDR3 reads TGTGCCAGCAGCTCCCGGGACAGGGGCACCACCGGGGAGCTGTTTTTT. This encodes CASSSRDRGTTGELFF.

This clonotype has more than one count but fewer than ten. This chain uses TRBV7-9 with TRBJ2-5, with D possibly matching TRBD1 (6 bases). V was trimmed by 8 bases and J by 2 bases, leaving 15 bases between them. The CDR3 spans 14 residues. Looked up from germline, CDR1 is SEHNR and CDR2 is FQNEAQ (reference sequence). CDR3 in amino acids: CASAPHGTQETQYF. The CDR3 DNA sequence: TGTGCCAGCGCTCCACACGGGACACAAGAGACCCAGTACTTC.

This clonotype occurred a few times. This chain uses TRBV14 with TRBJ2-1; weak D call: TRBD2 (5 bases). Per germline, CDR1 SGHDN and CDR2 FVKESK. The germline V and J ends were trimmed by 1 base and 0 bases, with 7 bases remaining between them. The CDR3 extends over 15 amino acids. The CDR3 sequence is CASSQARVSYNEQFF. CDR3 sequence (DNA): TGTGCCAGCAGCCAAGCGAGGGTCTCCTACAATGAGCAGTTCTTC.

This chain links TRBV7-6 with TRBJ1-5; no definite D call. CDR3 length equals 15 residues. Trimming left V 5 bases short and J 6 bases short, with 17 bases between. CDR1 is SGHVS and CDR2 is FNYEAQ in the germline V gene. CDR3 DNA sequence: TGTGCCAGCAGCCTCGGGGTTGGGAGGACTCAGCCCCAGCATTTT. Translated: CASSLGVGRTQPQHF.

The rearrangement joins TRBV12-3 or TRBV12-4 to TRBJ2-1; TRBD2 matches at 10 bases. This CDR3 contains 13 residues. The V and J ends lost 6 bases and 8 bases, in that order; junction bases with no gene match: 4. The CDR3 DNA reads as TGTGCCAGCAGCCTAGCGGGAGTTTATGAGCAGTTCTTC. Protein sequence: CASSLAGVYEQFF.

This clonotype has a handful of counts. The J gene is TRBJ2-5, the V gene TRBV12-3 or TRBV12-4; unclear D gene. V shed 3 bases and J shed 0 bases, with 8 bases lying between them. The CDR3 consists of 14 residues. Here the CDR3 reads CASSFLSNQETQYF. The CDR3 DNA reads TGTGCCAGCAGTTTCCTCTCAAACCAAGAGACCCAGTACTTC.

This chain uses TRBV12-3 or TRBV12-4 with TRBJ2-1, with TRBD2 identical over 12 bases. The V and J ends lost 5 bases and 4 bases, in that order; junction bases with no gene match: 3. The CDR3 runs to 15 residues. CDR3 nucleotide sequence: TGTGCCAGCAGTACCGGGACTAGCGGGTACAATGAGCAGTTCTTC. Translation gives CASSTGTSGYNEQFF.

The chain employs TRBV30 and TRBJ2-3; 10 bases align to TRBD2. CDR3 length: 14 amino acids. Germline V gives CDR1 GTSNPN, CDR2 SVGIG (reference sequence). The trim removed 3 bases at V and 6 bases at J, leaving 6 bases unmatched. Here the CDR3 DNA reads TGTGCCTGGAGGGCTAGCGGGAGTGGTGATACGCAGTATTTT. This sequence encodes CAWRASGSGDTQYF.

The chain uses TRBV5-1 and TRBJ2-2, with 7 positions matching TRBD2. V lost 1 base to trimming and J lost 6 bases; unmatched junction nucleotides: 12. The CDR3 sequence is 17 residues long. The germline V gene has CDR1 SGHRS and CDR2 YFSETQ. The DNA for the CDR3 is TGCGCCAGCAGCTTGAACCCGCCTAGCGGTAACGCCGGGGAGCTGTTTTTT. Its protein product is CASSLNPPSGNAGELFF.

V usage is TRBV4-2 and J usage is TRBJ2-7; 10 nucleotides line up with TRBD1. The V gene end was trimmed by 0 bases and the J gene end by 6 bases; junction bases not matched to a gene: 5. The CDR3 contains 15 residues. Germline CDR1 LGHNA, CDR2 YNFKEQ. CDR3 protein: CASSQEGTGVSEQYF. The CDR3 DNA reads TGTGCCAGCAGCCAAGAAGGGACAGGGGTTAGCGAGCAGTACTTC.

The gene calls are TRBV24-1 and TRBJ1-2, with D maybe TRBD1 (6 bases). This CDR3 is 15 amino acids long. V lost 2 bases and J 1 base, leaving 10 bases between the germline ends. The germline gives CDR1 KGHDR, CDR2 SFDVKD. The CDR3 region has the DNA TGTGCCACCAGTGATTCAGGGGAATTTAACTATGGCTACACCTTC. Protein product: CATSDSGEFNYGYTF.

This clonotype has at least ten counts. This chain connects TRBV4-1 to TRBJ2-2, with D hard to call. CDR3 length equals 16 residues. Trimming pared 1 base from V and 1 base from J, leaving 10 bases between. CDR1 MGHRA and CDR2 YSYEKL come from the germline V gene. In DNA, the CDR3 is TGCGCCAGCAGCCAAGTTTTACAGATGAACACCGGGGAGCTGTTTTTT. Protein sequence: CASSQVLQMNTGELFF.

V usage is TRBV19 and J usage is TRBJ2-1; 8 bases are shared with TRBD1. Germline loops: CDR1 LNHDA, CDR2 SQIVND (reference sequence). There are 16 residues in the CDR3. V lost 3 bases and J lost 2; bases outside the gene matches: 6. The chain's CDR3 is CASSIRTGSTYNEQFF. The CDR3 coding sequence is TGTGCCAGTAGTATCCGGACAGGGTCGACCTACAATGAGCAGTTCTTC.

This clonotype was seen only a few times. The rearrangement links TRBV4-3 to TRBJ2-3; 7 positions match TRBD1. CDR3 length: 15 residues. V lost 3 bases and J lost 0; bases outside the gene matches: 3. Per germline, CDR1 LGHNA and CDR2 YSLEER. The CDR3 sequence: CASSHTGQSTDTQYF. CDR3 nucleotide sequence: TGCGCCAGCAGCCACACGGGACAGAGCACAGATACGCAGTATTTT.

DNA for the CDR3: TGTGCCAGCAACCTCCTCGGACTGGACACTGAAGCTTTCTTT. Amino acid sequence: CASNLLGLDTEAFF. V is TRBV7-9 and J is TRBJ1-1; D ambiguous. The CDR3 length is 14 residues. The germline V and J ends were trimmed by 7 bases and 3 bases, with 15 bases remaining between them. Germline V gives CDR1 SEHNR, CDR2 FQNEAQ (reference sequence).

This chain links TRBV14 with TRBJ2-3; D tentatively fits TRBD1 or TRBD2 (5 bases each). Germline-derived CDR1 and CDR2 are SGHDN and FVKESK. This CDR3 region has 15 residues. Trimming removed 1 base from V and 1 base from J, with 9 bases in between. The CDR3 DNA is TGTGCCAGCAGCCAAGCTTTGGGGGGCACAGATACGCAGTATTTT. Protein: CASSQALGGTDTQYF. Variable domain in full (rest from reference TRBV14 and TRBJ2-3): EAGVTQFPSHSVIEKGQTVTLRCDPISGHDNLYWYRRVMGKEIKFLLHFVKESKQDESGMPNNRFLAERTGGTYSTLKVQPAELEDSGVYFCASSQALGGTDTQYFGPGTRLTVL.

CDR3: CASSFRQIIYEQYF. Written as DNA, the CDR3 is TGTGCCAGCAGCTTTAGGCAGATAATCTACGAGCAGTACTTC. The J gene is TRBJ2-7, the V gene TRBV5-5; unclear D gene. CDR3 length equals 14 residues. V lost 2 bases, J lost 3 bases, and 12 bases lay in between. Germline CDR1 reads SGHKS; CDR2 reads YYEKEE (reference sequence). Full variable domain (outside the CDR3, taken from reference TRBV5-5 and TRBJ2-7): DAGVTQSPTHLIKTRGQQVTLRCSPISGHKSVSWYQQVLGQGPQFIFQYYEKEERGRGNFPDRFSARQFPNYSSELNVNALLLGDSALYLCASSFRQIIYEQYFGPGTRLTVT.

This rearrangement joins TRBV5-1 to TRBJ2-1, with TRBD2 as a possible D gene (5 bases). The CDR3 covers 14 residues. V lost 7 bases and J 6 bases, leaving 17 bases between the germline ends. Germline lookup yields CDR1 SGHRS and CDR2 YFSETQ. The CDR3 here is CASSIRGPSNEQFF. The CDR3 coding sequence is TGCGCCAGCTCCATCAGAGGGCCAAGCAATGAGCAGTTCTTC.

V is TRBV28 and J is TRBJ2-7; D is uncertain. The CDR3 covers 14 residues. Germline V gene data show CDR1 as MDHEN and CDR2 as SYDVKM. V gave up 7 bases and J gave up 5 bases, with 18 bases separating them. CDR3 coding DNA: TGTGCCAGCATGTCCGGGCCCCCCACGAACGAGCAGTACTTC. Translation: CASMSGPPTNEQYF.

To note about this clonotype: No DNA is shown, since the ends of the CDR3 on it are uncertain; the CDR3 is the one TCRdb lists. The chain recombines TRBV6-5 with TRBJ1-1; the D call of TRBD1 is as the table states it, not checked on the DNA. The CDR3 is 12 amino acids long, termini counted. The V gene's germline CDR1 is MNHEY and CDR2 SVGAGI. CDR3 protein: CASRTFGRGAFF.

Only a few counts were recorded for this clonotype. V gene TRBV7-9 combines with J gene TRBJ2-7, with D uncertain. Germline CDR1 SEHNR, CDR2 FQNEAQ (reference sequence). V lost 5 bases to trimming and J lost 2 bases, with 7 bases between them. This CDR3 spans 12 amino acids. CDR3: CASSVAPYEQYF. DNA of the CDR3: TGTGCCAGCAGCGTTGCTCCCTACGAGCAGTACTTC.

The CDR3 spells CASSPGQVAGPGELFF. CDR3 bases: TGCGCCAGCAGCCCAGGACAGGTAGCGGGTCCCGGGGAGCTGTTTTTT. V usage is TRBV5-1 and J usage is TRBJ2-2, with D tentatively TRBD1 or TRBD2 (7 bases each). This CDR3 spans 16 amino acids. Deletions cut 4 bases from V and 6 bases from J, with 19 bases between. Germline V CDR1 and CDR2: SGHRS, YFSETQ.